This record concerns one T cell receptor (beta chain) sequence. Its antigen is currently unknown. The data belong to a study of post-analysis software for immune sequencing data. General study points: Normalized Chao1 diversity was significantly lower in multiple sclerosis patients than in controls. Co-batched samples clustered tightly together by F measure. Elevated frequency relative to controls characterized several TRBV segments in patients, TRBV5-6, TRBV5-1 and TRBV20-1 among them.

V lost 2 bases, J lost 8 bases, and 2 bases stayed unmatched. Per the germline V gene, CDR1 is WSHSY and CDR2 is SAAADI. The CDR3 sequence is 14 residues long. Included in the TCR beta cDNA libraries were unique molecular identifiers. Each sample of roughly 0.85 to 11 million input T cells yielded around 500,000 cDNA molecules, so each molecule approximated one T cell. TCRdb redid the calling of the PCR reads with MiXCR, one entry per CDR3 protein. Of 700,000 to 900,000 distinct CDR3 sequences listed, 46% are singletons. The receptor was derived from a girl aged 10-17 years with multiple sclerosis. V usage is TRBV10-2 and J usage is TRBJ2-1, with TRBD2 matching over 11 bases. The specimen was blood. The CDR3 coding sequence is TGCGCCAGCAGTGAGCTAGCGGGAGGCTATGAGCAGTTCTTC. Translating gives CASSELAGGYEQFF.